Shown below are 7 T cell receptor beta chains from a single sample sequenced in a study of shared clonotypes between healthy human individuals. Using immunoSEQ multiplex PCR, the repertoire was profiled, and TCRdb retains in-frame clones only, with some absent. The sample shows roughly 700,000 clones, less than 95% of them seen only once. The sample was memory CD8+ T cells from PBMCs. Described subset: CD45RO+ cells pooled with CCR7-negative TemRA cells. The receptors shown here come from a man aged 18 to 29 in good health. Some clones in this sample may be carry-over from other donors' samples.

CDR3 nucleotides: TGTGCCAGTCAGGGGGGGTGGACTAGCGGGTTTGACTCCTACAATGAGCAGTTCTTC. Translation: CASQGGWTSGFDSYNEQFF. The V gene is TRBV2, the J gene TRBJ2-1; 11 bases align to TRBD2. After removal of 9 bases from V and 0 bases from J, the junction contained 16 bases not matched to a gene. There are 19 residues in the CDR3. CDR1 is SNHLY and CDR2 is FYNNEI in the germline V gene.

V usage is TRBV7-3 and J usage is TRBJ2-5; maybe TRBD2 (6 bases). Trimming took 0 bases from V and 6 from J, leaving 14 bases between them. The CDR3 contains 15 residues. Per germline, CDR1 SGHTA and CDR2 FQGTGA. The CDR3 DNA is TGTGCCAGCAGCTTAACCCGTCGGGGGAGGAAGACCCAGTACTTC. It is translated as CASSLTRRGRKTQYF. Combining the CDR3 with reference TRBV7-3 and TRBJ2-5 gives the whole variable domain GAGVSQTPSNKVTEKGKYVELRCDPISGHTALYWYRQSLGQGPEFLIYFQGTGAADDSGLPNDRFFAVRPEGSVSTLKIQRTERGDSAVYLCASSLTRRGRKTQYFGPGTRLLVL.

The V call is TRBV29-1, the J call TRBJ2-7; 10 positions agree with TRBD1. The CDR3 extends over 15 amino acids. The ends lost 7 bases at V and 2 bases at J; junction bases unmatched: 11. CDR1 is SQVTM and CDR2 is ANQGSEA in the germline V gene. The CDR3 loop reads CSAGPGTGETYEQYF. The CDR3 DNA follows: TGCAGCGCCGGCCCCGGGACAGGGGAAACCTACGAGCAGTACTTC.

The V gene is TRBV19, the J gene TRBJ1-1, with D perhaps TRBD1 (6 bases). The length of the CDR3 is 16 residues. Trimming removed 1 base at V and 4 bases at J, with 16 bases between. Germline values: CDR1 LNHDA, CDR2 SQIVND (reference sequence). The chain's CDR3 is CASSIVGRDIFTEAFF. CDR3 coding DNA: TGTGCCAGTAGTATAGTGGGCCGGGACATTTTCACTGAAGCTTTCTTT.

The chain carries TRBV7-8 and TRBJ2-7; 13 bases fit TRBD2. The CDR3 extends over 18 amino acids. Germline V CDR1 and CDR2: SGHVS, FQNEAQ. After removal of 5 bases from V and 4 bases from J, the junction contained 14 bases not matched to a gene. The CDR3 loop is CASSRGLAGVLAGYEQYF. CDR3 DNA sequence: TGTGCCAGCAGCCGTGGACTAGCGGGAGTATTAGCGGGGTACGAGCAGTACTTC.

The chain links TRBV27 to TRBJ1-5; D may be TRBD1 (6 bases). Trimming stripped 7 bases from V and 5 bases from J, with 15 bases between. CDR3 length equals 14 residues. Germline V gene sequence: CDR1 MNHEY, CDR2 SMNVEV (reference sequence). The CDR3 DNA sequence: TGTGCCAGCACCAGCCGGGCAGGGGATCAGCCCCAGCATTTT. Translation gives CASTSRAGDQPQHF.

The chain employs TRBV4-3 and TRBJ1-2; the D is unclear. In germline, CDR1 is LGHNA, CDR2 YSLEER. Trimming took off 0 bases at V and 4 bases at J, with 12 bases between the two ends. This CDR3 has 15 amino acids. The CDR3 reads CASSQDIDTAYGYTF. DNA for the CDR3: TGCGCCAGCAGCCAAGATATCGACACTGCCTATGGCTACACCTTC.